This TCR beta chain was obtained from a study of blood T cells in healthy people across ages. Study conclusions and caveats: Per million T cells, TCR beta diversity dropped about linearly as age rose. Without sorted subsets, naive and antigen-experienced compartments could not be conclusively compared.

As regards this clonotype: What it recognizes is unknown.

The authors ran a second PCR of about 6 to 11 cycles using a sample-barcoded 5' primer and a J-beta primer mix. TCRdb used MiXCR to reprocess the 5' RACE reads, holding one entry per CDR3 protein. Of 850,000 or so distinct CDR3 sequences listed, around 28% are singletons. CDR3 length equals 17 residues. CDR1 is MNHNS and CDR2 is SASEGT in the germline V gene. V trimming: 4 bases; J trimming: 1 base; junction bases outside the gene matches: 8. This chain uses TRBV6-1 with TRBJ1-1; 11 bases match TRBD1. The material sequenced was blood. The sequence was obtained from a woman of 80 years or more in good health. CDR3 loop: CASSGDRGGLRNTEAFF. The CDR3 DNA is TGTGCCAGCAGTGGGGACAGGGGGGGATTACGGAACACTGAAGCTTTCTTT.